This TCR beta chain stems from a study of regulatory T cells in long-lasting Graves disease. Study details: New Graves' disease cases had less than 3 months of antithyroid drugs.

This clonotype was observed a handful of times. Trimming stripped 3 bases from V and 6 bases from J, with 12 bases between. The germline V gene encodes CDR1 SNHLY and CDR2 FYNNEI. This CDR3 is 14 amino acids long. TCR beta libraries were built with iRepertoire HTBI primers and Arm-PCR of CDR3 regions. Via MiXCR, TCRdb re-called the multiplex PCR reads, giving one row per CDR3 protein. This table has about 450,000 distinct CDR3 sequences, approximately 15% appearing once. Time point: newly diagnosed GD, antithyroid drugs for less than 3 months. TCR sequences were obtained from RNA taken from PBMCs. These data were likewise used in another study, on T cells in Graves' hyperthyroidism and ophthalmopathy.

Sequenced material: peripheral blood mononuclear cells (PBMCs), taken at new diagnosis, from a patient treated with antithyroid drugs. The gene calls are TRBV2 and TRBJ2-1; D gene ambiguous. This TCR came from a woman in her forties or fifties with Graves disease. The CDR3 region is CASSDITVGNEQFF. CDR3 DNA sequence: TGTGCCAGCAGTGACATTACGGTCGGCAATGAGCAGTTCTTC.